This record covers a single T cell receptor beta chain. Its antigen is undetermined. This sample is part of a study of cytomegalovirus exposure and HLA in healthy donors. General study findings and limits: Sequencing depth across donors, presence/absence analyses assumed, was roughly uniform. Some V segments, including TRBV6-2 and TRBV6-3, were excluded as indistinguishable. A later analysis showed TCR association rates differing by HLA locus, peaking at DRB1 and lowest at HLA-C.

PCR primers comprised 60 Vbeta and 13 Jbeta primers. How the authors handled the data: Later analysis identified approximately 88 million unique TCR beta chains, about 10 million shared. The assay was immunoSEQ multiplex PCR, and TCRdb's table has in-frame clones only and misses some. That table supplies the V and J calls and clone size; D and trimming were determined from the DNA. The data show about 31,000 clones, roughly 44% seen once. From germline, CDR1 is DFQATT and CDR2 SNEGSKA (reference sequence). V was trimmed by 3 bases and J by 4 bases, leaving 7 bases between them. The CDR3 runs 11 residues.

What was sequenced was PBMCs. This chain links TRBV20-1 with TRBJ2-7; tentatively, D is TRBD1 (5 bases). The receptor was isolated from a woman between 45 and 65 years old in good health and CMV-seronegative. The CDR3 nucleotides are TGCAGTGCTAGGCAGGGTTACGAGCAGTACTTC. Encoded protein: CSARQGYEQYF.